This T cell receptor beta chain derives from a study of shared clonotypes between healthy human individuals. Study-level results: Sampling included only blood; tissue repertoires likely differ.

V dropped 4 bases and J dropped 11 bases, with 20 bases sitting between them. The CDR3 has 13 residues. CDR1 and CDR2 from the germline V gene are GTSNPN and SVGIG (reference sequence). Several immunoSEQ plates held equal portions of the genomic DNA taken from each subset. The unsorted PBMC sample used ten immunoSEQ deep assay plates. In the authors' workflow: ImmunoSEQ yielded junction-only sequences lacking quality scores, so filtering differed. Sequenced by immunoSEQ multiplex PCR; TCRdb stores in-frame clones only, minus some. The V and J calls and the clone size are those of that table, but D and trimming were determined from the DNA. The sample includes about 480,000 clones, 79% seen only once; the top ten take over 10%. Concerning this clone: What it binds is unknown.

This sequence originates from a woman aged 40 to 50 in good health. Some clones in this sample may be carry-over from other donors' samples. The rearrangement links TRBV30 to TRBJ1-1, with no clear D. Specimen: PBMCs. CDR3 loop: CAWIDGVGVRAFF. DNA of the CDR3: TGTGCCTGGATAGACGGAGTGGGAGTACGGGCTTTCTTT.